The clone carrying this T cell receptor (beta chain) was counted a few times. The V end was cut by 0 bases, the J end by 5 bases, with 13 bases between. The CDR3 has 15 residues. In germline, CDR1 is SGHDN, CDR2 FVKESK. The data were produced by immunoSEQ multiplex PCR, yet TCRdb's version contains in-frame clones alone and is incomplete. The sample lists 600,000 to 900,000 clones, roughly 88% occurring once. The sample is drawn from a study of shared T cell receptors in the human thymus. In addition, the sample was reused for a study of human thymus T cells. That work contributes: Healthy Finnish infants undergoing corrective surgery for congenital heart defects were the donors. Resections removed during corrective heart surgery provided the thymus tissue used. Repertoires from thymus and blood appeared to show biased V and J gene usage.

This TCR was sampled from a girl under three years old with a congenital heart defect. The sample was thymocytes. The chain uses TRBV14 and TRBJ1-2; a possible D gene is TRBD1 (5 bases). Here the CDR3 reads CASSQDYGGPYGYTF. The CDR3 bases are TGTGCCAGCAGCCAAGACTACGGGGGACCTTATGGCTACACCTTC.